The rows below give T cell receptor beta chains drawn from one sample of a study of blood T cells in healthy people across ages. TCRdb fed the 5' RACE reads into MiXCR, producing one record per CDR3 protein. This table holds around 1.5 million distinct CDR3 sequences, approximately 63% found once. Sequencing was carried out using blood. All receptors derive from a man aged 18 to 35 in good health. Each CDR3 is given with its conserved first and last residue. Some rows mark clone size as missing; the rest say once, few, many or name a class of expanded clone.

abundance	v_gene	j_gene	CDR3aa
.	TRBV29-1	TRBJ2-1	CTVLGEGYNEQFF
.	TRBV20-1	TRBJ1-1	CSARGFGTRGTEAFF
.	TRBV18	TRBJ2-7	CASSRGTGSPVGYEQYF
once	TRBV4-1	TRBJ2-7	CASAPGTGPEQYF
.	TRBV6-1	TRBJ2-3	CASSEARGSPRDTQYF
.	TRBV4-1	TRBJ2-7	CASSPRLAGGFYEQYF
.	TRBV12-3/TRBV12-4	TRBJ1-2	CASSYIGDLNYGYTF
.	TRBV27	TRBJ2-3	CASSFHARPTDTQYF
.	TRBV28	TRBJ2-2	CASSGVKGTGELFF
few	TRBV4-2	TRBJ2-7	CASSQRPTGSTYEQYF
.	TRBV29-1	TRBJ1-1	CSVKSRAQGAFF
few	TRBV4-2	TRBJ2-7	CASSQVLAGVTTNYEQYF
few	TRBV2	TRBJ2-7	CASSELLAEGSYEQYF
.	TRBV29-1	.	CSVEVITSATYEQYF
.	TRBV5-1	TRBJ1-1	CASSLSGATDTEAFF
.	TRBV20-1	TRBJ1-1	CSASPLGTEAFF
once	TRBV6-6	TRBJ1-6	CASSYSGRDNSPLHF
.	TRBV6-5	TRBJ2-3	CASSYRGRKYF
few	TRBV27	TRBJ1-6	CASSLNREYNSPLHF
.	TRBV7-9	TRBJ1-2	CASSLTTQGYGYTF
.	TRBV15	TRBJ2-3	CATSRDSRSTDTQYF
.	TRBV3-1	TRBJ2-7	CASSHGHYEQYF
.	TRBV7-2	TRBJ2-3	CASTPGDFNTDTQYF
.	TRBV12-3/TRBV12-4	.	CASSWGVGRGGYEQYF
.	TRBV3-1	.	CASSRLGAGAYEQYF
.	TRBV12-3/TRBV12-4	TRBJ1-2	CASSLHRNYGYIF
.	TRBV7-2	TRBJ1-2	CASSFGGPNYGYTF
.	TRBV20-1	TRBJ2-4	CSARGMGGQSQIAKNIQYF
few	TRBV20-1	TRBJ2-1	CSARAKGGLRNEQFF
few	TRBV7-2	TRBJ2-5	CASSFDRGRETQYF
once	TRBV6-6	.	CASAGTSGRACEQYF
.	TRBV4-1	TRBJ2-3	CASSPRAGERDTQYF
.	TRBV20-1	.	CSARLQGAETQYF
.	TRBV12-3/TRBV12-4	TRBJ2-5	CASSFRDGGEDSQYF
few	TRBV29-1	TRBJ2-1	CSVRTSLEYNEQFF
few	TRBV7-9	TRBJ2-5	CASSLESHQETQYF
.	TRBV7-8	TRBJ2-7	CASSPWREVSYEQYF
.	TRBV29-1	TRBJ2-3	CSEGESHTQYF
.	TRBV24-1	.	CATSDWAGGEETQYF
.	TRBV27	TRBJ1-5	CASSGNSWQPQHF
.	TRBV6-2/TRBV6-3	TRBJ1-1	CASSYSMGQGWTEAFF
.	TRBV25-1	TRBJ2-3	CASSGLAIRTDTQYF
.	TRBV3-1	.	CASSHFGQETQYF
.	TRBV4-1	TRBJ2-7	CASSQSEGYEQYF
few	TRBV7-9	TRBJ2-5	CASSLGYSQYF
few	TRBV7-6	TRBJ1-5	CASSPDRDGNQPQHF